The 4 T cell receptor beta chains listed next were all sequenced from one sample in a study of Graves' ophthalmopathy and Graves' hyperthyroidism. The authors amplified TCR beta CDR3 regions from RNA transcripts. The first round was an RT-PCR with HTBI primers, and the second round was a multiplex PCR. TCRdb used MiXCR to reprocess the multiplex PCR reads, holding one entry per CDR3 protein. This sample has around 1.1 million distinct CDR3 sequences, with roughly 35% found just once. The sequenced sample consisted of peripheral blood or thyroid tissue (not recorded which). The receptors were gathered from an adult man with Graves' hyperthyroidism.

This clonotype was seen ten or more times. Written as DNA, the CDR3 is TGCGCCAGCAGCCCCGGGACCGGGGGCACTGAAGCTTTCTTT. It codes for CASSPGTGGTEAFF. The rearrangement links TRBV5-1 to TRBJ1-1; perhaps TRBD1 as D (5 bases). CDR1 and CDR2 from the germline V gene are SGHRS and YFSETQ. The CDR3 runs 14 residues. V shed 4 bases and J shed 4 bases, with 14 bases lying between them.

The rearrangement uses TRBV7-2 and TRBJ1-1; the D gene is possibly TRBD1 (6 bases). Trimming left V 1 base short and J 4 bases short, with 13 bases between. The germline CDR1 and CDR2 sequences are SGHTA and FQGNSA. This CDR3 spans 15 amino acids. CDR3 sequence (DNA): TGTGCCAGCAGCTTAGTGGTCAGGGGCGGCACTGAAGCTTTCTTT. Encoded protein: CASSLVVRGGTEAFF.

This clonotype was seen only a few times. The gene calls are TRBV12-3 or TRBV12-4 and TRBJ2-3, with TRBD2 identical over 7 bases. This CDR3 spans 14 amino acids. V lost 6 bases and J lost 2; bases outside the gene matches: 5. The CDR3 DNA reads TGTGCCAGCAGGCTAGCGGAGAACACAGATACGCAGTATTTT. It codes for CASRLAENTDTQYF.

Many counts were recorded for this clonotype. The rearrangement joins TRBV15 to TRBJ1-6; no reliable D call. Germline V gene sequence: CDR1 LNHNV, CDR2 YYDKDF (reference sequence). The CDR3 has 11 amino acids. V was shortened by 7 bases and J by 7 bases, with 5 bases between the two germline ends. For the CDR3, the DNA is TGTGCCACCACCATAAATTCACCCCTCCACTTT. This sequence encodes CATTINSPLHF.